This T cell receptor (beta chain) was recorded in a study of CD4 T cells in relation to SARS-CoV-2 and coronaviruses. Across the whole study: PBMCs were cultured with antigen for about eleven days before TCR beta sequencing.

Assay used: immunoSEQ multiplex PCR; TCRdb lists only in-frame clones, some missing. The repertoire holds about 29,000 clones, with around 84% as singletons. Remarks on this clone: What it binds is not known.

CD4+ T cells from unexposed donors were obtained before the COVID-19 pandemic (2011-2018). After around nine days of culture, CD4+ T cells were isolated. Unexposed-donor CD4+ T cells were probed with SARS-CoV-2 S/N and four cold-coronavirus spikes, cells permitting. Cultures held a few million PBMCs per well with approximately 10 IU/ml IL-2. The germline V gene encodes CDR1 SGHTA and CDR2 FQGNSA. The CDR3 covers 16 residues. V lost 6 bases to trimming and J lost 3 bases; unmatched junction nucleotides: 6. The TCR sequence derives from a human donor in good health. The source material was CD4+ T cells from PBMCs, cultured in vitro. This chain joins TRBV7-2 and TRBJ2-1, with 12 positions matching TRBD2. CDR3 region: CASRSSGGAVYNEQFF. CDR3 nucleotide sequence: TGTGCCAGCAGATCTAGCGGGGGGGCCGTCTACAATGAGCAGTTCTTC.